In its sample, the clone carrying this T cell receptor (beta chain) was seen once. What it recognizes is unknown. Germline V gene data show CDR1 as MNHEY and CDR2 as SVGAGI. This CDR3 has 14 residues. Trimming cost V 5 bases and J 6 bases, with 14 bases left between them. The data belong to a study of shared clonotypes between healthy human individuals. Study results and caveats: When naive CD4 clonotypes were compared across four donors, 4% to 5.5% were shared.

The table came from immunoSEQ multiplex PCR; TCRdb's copy has only in-frame clones and leaves some out. The sample shows fewer than 1.6 million clones, approximately 98.5% of them seen only once. Sequences were obtained from naive CD4+ T cells sorted from blood. Subset here: CD45RA+ positively selected. V gene TRBV6-5 combines with J gene TRBJ2-1; maybe TRBD1 (6 bases). This receptor was taken from a man younger than 40 in good health. The CDR3 sequence is CASSLDRISNEQFF. The CDR3 DNA follows: TGTGCCAGCAGTCTCGACAGGATCAGCAATGAGCAGTTCTTC.